This TCR beta chain is drawn from a study of shared clonotypes between healthy human individuals. Some clones are missing from TCRdb's copy, which holds only in-frame ones; the method was immunoSEQ multiplex PCR. The sample has fewer than 1.8 million clones, around 98.5% seen once. The CDR3 is 14 amino acids. With 7 bases removed from V and 5 bases from J, the gap between germline ends came to 14 bases. CDR1 SNHLY and CDR2 FYNNEI come from the germline V gene. Naive CD45RA+ and memory CD45RA-negative subsets were split from CD4+ cells. The gene calls are TRBV2 and TRBJ2-2; unclear D gene. The sample consisted of naive CD4+ T cells sorted from blood. Indicated subset: CD45RA+ positively selected. The clonotype comes from a man between 25 and 39 years old in good health. CDR3 region: CASTLDGETGELFF. The DNA for the CDR3 is TGTGCCAGCACCTTAGATGGAGAAACCGGGGAGCTGTTTTTT.